The rows below give T cell receptor beta chains drawn from one sample of a study of T cells in Graves' hyperthyroidism and ophthalmopathy. TCRdb re-called the multiplex PCR reads with MiXCR, one entry per CDR3 protein. The sample yields about 580,000 distinct CDR3 sequences, roughly 13% seen once. Sequenced input: blood. The receptors originated from a woman in her twenties or thirties with Graves' hyperthyroidism that later progressed to Graves' ophthalmopathy. Both conserved end residues are part of each CDR3. D genes are given only for firm matches. Clone size is stated in some rows and not others, as once, few, many or a class when expanded.

V: TRBV20-1
size: few
J: TRBJ1-5
D: TRBD1
CDR3: CSARPGTANQPQHF

V: TRBV19
size: NA
J: TRBJ2-7
D: NA
CDR3: CASSFLRDGPYEQYF

V: TRBV5-1
size: many
J: TRBJ1-1
D: TRBD1
CDR3: CASSFGTGPNTEAFF

V: TRBV3-1
size: many
J: TRBJ2-7
D: NA
CDR3: CASSRIGNYEQYF

V: TRBV29-1
size: many
J: TRBJ2-3
D: TRBD1
CDR3: CSVEITQGNTQYF

V: TRBV19
size: few
J: TRBJ2-3
D: NA
CDR3: CASSMWQGQADTQYF

V: TRBV19
size: many
J: TRBJ1-2
D: NA
CDR3: CASSAIRYGYTF

V: TRBV6-1
size: many
J: TRBJ2-1
D: NA
CDR3: CASRPRGYNEQFF

V: TRBV4-3
size: NA
J: TRBJ2-1
D: NA
CDR3: CASSQDPFSSYNEQFF

V: TRBV12-3/TRBV12-4
size: few
J: TRBJ1-6
D: TRBD1
CDR3: CASSLGDRRLSHNSPLHF

V: TRBV14
size: NA
J: TRBJ2-2
D: TRBD1
CDR3: CASSQVAGGPGELFF

V: TRBV19
size: many
J: TRBJ1-6
D: NA
CDR3: CASSITESYNSPLHF

V: TRBV10-3
size: many
J: TRBJ2-3
D: TRBD2
CDR3: CAIRTAGVGDTQYF

V: TRBV20-1
size: many
J: TRBJ2-7
D: NA
CDR3: CSAKVGRSYEQYF

V: TRBV20-1
size: few
J: TRBJ2-3
D: NA
CDR3: CSASRDSGADTQYF

V: TRBV19
size: many
J: TRBJ2-7
D: NA
CDR3: CASSIDPRGKVSYEQYF

V: TRBV7-3
size: many
J: TRBJ2-1
D: TRBD1
CDR3: CASSTWGQGDNEQFF

V: TRBV12-5
size: NA
J: TRBJ2-7
D: TRBD2
CDR3: CASGSSGGRAQVQYF

V: TRBV18
size: many
J: TRBJ2-2
D: TRBD2
CDR3: CASTRTSRNTGELFF

V: TRBV27
size: many
J: TRBJ1-6
D: NA
CDR3: CASRPAGGTNNSPLHF

V: TRBV20-1
size: many
J: TRBJ2-1
D: NA
CDR3: CSAREGRGVMNEQFF

V: TRBV2
size: many
J: TRBJ2-6
D: NA
CDR3: CASSEDPGANVLTF

V: TRBV9
size: many
J: TRBJ2-1
D: NA
CDR3: CASSVGFDPQAEQFF

V: TRBV6-1
size: NA
J: TRBJ1-6
D: NA
CDR3: CASRATGSSPLHF

V: TRBV6-1
size: many
J: TRBJ1-2
D: TRBD1
CDR3: CASRNDRGGGYTF

V: TRBV6-1
size: many
J: TRBJ2-1
D: TRBD2
CDR3: CASSQPSGSSYNEQFF

V: TRBV3-1
size: many
J: TRBJ2-5
D: NA
CDR3: CASSPTQETQYF

V: TRBV9
size: few
J: TRBJ2-3
D: NA
CDR3: CASSARPAESDASTDTQYF

V: TRBV12-3/TRBV12-4
size: NA
J: TRBJ1-2
D: TRBD1
CDR3: CASSFLRTGSYGYTF

V: TRBV10-1
size: few
J: TRBJ2-5
D: TRBD2
CDR3: CASSESTSSRETQYF

V: TRBV7-2
size: many
J: TRBJ1-1
D: NA
CDR3: CASTLGQLNTEAFF

V: TRBV6-5
size: NA
J: TRBJ2-7
D: NA
CDR3: CASSYSSGSKSEQYF

V: TRBV28
size: few
J: TRBJ1-5
D: NA
CDR3: CASRRTALSDQPQHF

V: TRBV7-3
size: few
J: TRBJ2-2
D: NA
CDR3: CASSHQGPNTGELFF

V: TRBV30
size: many
J: TRBJ1-1
D: NA
CDR3: CAWSIGQPNTEAFF

V: TRBV20-1
size: medium-sized
J: TRBJ2-7
D: NA
CDR3: CSAYSGLSYEQYF

V: TRBV25-1
size: few
J: TRBJ2-2
D: NA
CDR3: CASSFGHTGELFF

V: TRBV10-3
size: many
J: TRBJ1-2
D: NA
CDR3: CAISDSDSPYGYTF

V: TRBV20-1
size: few
J: TRBJ1-2
D: NA
CDR3: CSGGNGGYGYTF

V: TRBV18
size: NA
J: TRBJ2-5
D: NA
CDR3: CASSPGYQVTQYF

V: TRBV30
size: NA
J: TRBJ2-7
D: NA
CDR3: CAWSGGTAEQREQYF

V: TRBV30
size: few
J: TRBJ1-5
D: TRBD1
CDR3: CAWSPTGAQPQHF

V: TRBV6-2/TRBV6-3
size: many
J: TRBJ1-2
D: NA
CDR3: CASRDGGRHHGYTF

V: TRBV20-1
size: many
J: TRBJ2-7
D: TRBD1
CDR3: CSAIRDRGYEQYF

V: TRBV3-1
size: NA
J: TRBJ2-6
D: TRBD2
CDR3: CASSLGTSSSGANVLTF

V: TRBV4-3
size: NA
J: TRBJ2-7
D: NA
CDR3: CASSQDRDSGTYEQYF

V: TRBV6-4
size: few
J: TRBJ1-2
D: NA
CDR3: CASSASGSYGYTF

V: TRBV28
size: many
J: TRBJ1-2
D: NA
CDR3: CASSSTTGPHYGYTF

V: TRBV24-1
size: many
J: TRBJ2-6
D: TRBD1
CDR3: CATSGQTGTGSGANVLTF

V: TRBV19
size: NA
J: TRBJ2-1
D: NA
CDR3: CASSIQAITEQFF

V: TRBV7-8
size: many
J: TRBJ1-2
D: TRBD1
CDR3: CASSRDRGGDYSYTF

V: TRBV4-1
size: few
J: TRBJ1-2
D: NA
CDR3: CASSQDAGIGYTF

V: TRBV3-1
size: many
J: TRBJ2-1
D: TRBD2
CDR3: CASSQDLAGGPPYNEQFF

V: TRBV7-3
size: once
J: TRBJ2-1
D: TRBD2
CDR3: CASSVETSAHNEQFF

V: TRBV28
size: many
J: TRBJ1-2
D: TRBD1
CDR3: CASSWVLTGANYGYTF

V: TRBV12-3/TRBV12-4
size: NA
J: TRBJ1-2
D: NA
CDR3: CATTEAYGYTF

V: TRBV2
size: many
J: TRBJ2-7
D: NA
CDR3: CASIQEGSHYEQYF

V: TRBV3-1
size: few
J: TRBJ1-1
D: NA
CDR3: CASTRLGGNTEAFF

V: TRBV29-1
size: NA
J: TRBJ2-2
D: TRBD1
CDR3: CSVIPDRGNTGELFF